This T cell receptor beta chain derives from a study of blood T cells in healthy people across ages. Study observations and caveats: Age showed a roughly linear inverse relationship with TCR beta diversity per million T cells.

Concerning this clonotype: What it binds is unknown.

The CDR3 consists of 17 residues. With V trimmed by 0 bases and J by 1 base, 9 bases remained unmatched. Germline V gene lookup returns CDR1 LGHNA and CDR2 YNFKEQ. Alongside a J-beta primer mix, a sample-barcoded 5' primer served in a second PCR lasting about 6 to 11 cycles. The template-switch adaptor was a 5' adaptor with 12 random nucleotides. It tagged each cDNA molecule. CDR3-containing paired-end reads numbered at least 3 million in each sample. Each CDR3 protein is one row after TCRdb ran MiXCR on the 5' RACE reads. This repertoire shows some 1.4 million distinct CDR3 sequences, about 40% found once; its top ten account for 7% to 9%.

The sequenced material came from blood. V gene TRBV4-2 combines with J gene TRBJ2-7; 7 bases line up with TRBD2. This TCR came from a woman aged 18-35 years in good health. This chain's CDR3 is CASSQDRGGAASYEQYF. As DNA, the CDR3 is TGTGCCAGCAGCCAAGATCGGGGAGGGGCGGCATCCTACGAGCAGTACTTC.